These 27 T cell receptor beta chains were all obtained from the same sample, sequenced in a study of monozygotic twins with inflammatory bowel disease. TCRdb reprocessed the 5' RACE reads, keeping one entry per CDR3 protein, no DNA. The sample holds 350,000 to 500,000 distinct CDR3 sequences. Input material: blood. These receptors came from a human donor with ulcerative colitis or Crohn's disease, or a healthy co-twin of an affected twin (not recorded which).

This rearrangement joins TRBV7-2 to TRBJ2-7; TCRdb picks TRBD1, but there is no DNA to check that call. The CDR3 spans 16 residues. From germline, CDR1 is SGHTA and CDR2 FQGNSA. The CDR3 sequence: CASSLGRAGQPYEQYF.

The CDR3 reads CASALGGLGDNEQFF. V gene TRBV5-1 combines with J gene TRBJ2-1; TCRdb lists TRBD1, though no DNA is available to test this call. This CDR3 has 15 amino acids. Looked up from germline, CDR1 is SGHRS and CDR2 is YFSETQ.

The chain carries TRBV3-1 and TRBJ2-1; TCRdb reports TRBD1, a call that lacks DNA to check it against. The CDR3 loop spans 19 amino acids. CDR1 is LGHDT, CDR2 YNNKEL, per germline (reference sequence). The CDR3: CASSPRFWSGFGSYNEQFF.

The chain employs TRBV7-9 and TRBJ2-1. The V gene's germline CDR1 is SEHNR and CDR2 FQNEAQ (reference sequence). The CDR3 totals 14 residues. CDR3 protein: CASSLLVLFNEQFF.

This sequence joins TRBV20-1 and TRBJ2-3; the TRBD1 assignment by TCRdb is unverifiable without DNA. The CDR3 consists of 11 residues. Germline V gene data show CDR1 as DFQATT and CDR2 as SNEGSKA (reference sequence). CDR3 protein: CSAHRADTQYF.

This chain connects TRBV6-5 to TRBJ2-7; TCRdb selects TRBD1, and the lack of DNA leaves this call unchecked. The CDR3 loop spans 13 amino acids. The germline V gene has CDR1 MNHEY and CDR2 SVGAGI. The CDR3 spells CATRQGGDYEQYF.

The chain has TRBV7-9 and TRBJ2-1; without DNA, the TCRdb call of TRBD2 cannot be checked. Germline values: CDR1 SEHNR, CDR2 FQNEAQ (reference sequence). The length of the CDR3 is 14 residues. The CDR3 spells CASSWGDLDNEQFF.

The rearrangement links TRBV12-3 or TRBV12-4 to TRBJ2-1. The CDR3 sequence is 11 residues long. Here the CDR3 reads CASSPQMEQFF.

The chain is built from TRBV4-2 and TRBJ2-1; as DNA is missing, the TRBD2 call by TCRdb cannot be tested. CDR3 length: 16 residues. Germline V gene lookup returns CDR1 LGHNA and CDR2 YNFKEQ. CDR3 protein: CASSQDRLVRAYEQFF.

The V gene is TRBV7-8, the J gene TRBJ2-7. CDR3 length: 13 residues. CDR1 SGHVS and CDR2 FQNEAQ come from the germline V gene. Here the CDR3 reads CASSLGQADEQYF.

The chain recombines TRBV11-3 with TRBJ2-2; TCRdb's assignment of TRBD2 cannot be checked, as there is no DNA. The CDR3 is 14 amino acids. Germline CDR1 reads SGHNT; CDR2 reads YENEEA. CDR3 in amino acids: CASNGGTNPGELLF.

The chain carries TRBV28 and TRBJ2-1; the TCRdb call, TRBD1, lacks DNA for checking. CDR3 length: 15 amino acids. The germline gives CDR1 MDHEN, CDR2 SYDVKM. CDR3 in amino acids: CASSRPTGPTPSTIF. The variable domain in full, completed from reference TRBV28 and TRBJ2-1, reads DVKVTQSSRYLVKRTGEKVFLECVQDMDHENMFWYRQDPGLGLRLIYFSYDVKMKEKGDIPEGYSVSREKKERFSLILESASTNQTSMYLCASSRPTGPTPSTIFGPGTRLTVL.

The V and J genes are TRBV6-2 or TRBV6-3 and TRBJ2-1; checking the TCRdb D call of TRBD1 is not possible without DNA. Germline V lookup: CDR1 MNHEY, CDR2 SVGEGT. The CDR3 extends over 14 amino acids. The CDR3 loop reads CASTHGGQHNEQFF.

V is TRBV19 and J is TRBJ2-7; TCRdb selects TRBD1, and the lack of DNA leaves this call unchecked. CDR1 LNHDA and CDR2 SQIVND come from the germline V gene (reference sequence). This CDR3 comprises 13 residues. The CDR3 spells CASSIMGGQEQYF.

Here the CDR3 reads CASRDYTYEQYF. The genes are TRBV2 and TRBJ2-7. The length of the CDR3 is 12 residues. Germline CDR1 reads SNHLY; CDR2 reads FYNNEI.

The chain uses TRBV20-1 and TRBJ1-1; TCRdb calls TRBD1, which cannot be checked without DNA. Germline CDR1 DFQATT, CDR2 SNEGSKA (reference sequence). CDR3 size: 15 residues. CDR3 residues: CSAPGQGGKVVKAFF.

The CDR3 region is CASSFSRADTEAFF. The chain carries TRBV5-4 and TRBJ1-1. CDR1 is SGHNT, CDR2 YYREEE, per germline (reference sequence). This CDR3 is built from 14 residues.

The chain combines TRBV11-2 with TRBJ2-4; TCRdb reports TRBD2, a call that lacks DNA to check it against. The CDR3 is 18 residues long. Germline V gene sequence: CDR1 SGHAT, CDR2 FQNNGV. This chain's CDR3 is CASSWSSNMGGLGNIQYF.

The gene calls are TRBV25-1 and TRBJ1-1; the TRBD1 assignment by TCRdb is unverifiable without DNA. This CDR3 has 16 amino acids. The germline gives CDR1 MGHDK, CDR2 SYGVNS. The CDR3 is CASSGVGGQGITEAFF. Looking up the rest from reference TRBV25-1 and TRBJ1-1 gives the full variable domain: EADIYQTPRYLVIGTGKKITLECSQTMGHDKMYWYQQDPGMELHLIHYSYGVNSTEKGDLSSESTVSRIRTEHFPLTLESARPSHTSQYLCASSGVGGQGITEAFFGQGTRLTVV.

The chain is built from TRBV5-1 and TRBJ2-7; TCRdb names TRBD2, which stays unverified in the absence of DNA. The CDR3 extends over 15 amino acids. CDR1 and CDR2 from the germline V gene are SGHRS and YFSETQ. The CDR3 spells CASSFKSGGPYEQYF.

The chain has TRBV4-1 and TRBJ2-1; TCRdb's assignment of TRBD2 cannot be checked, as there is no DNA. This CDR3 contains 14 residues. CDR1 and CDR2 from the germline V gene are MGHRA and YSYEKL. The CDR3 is CASSQVLAGVEQFF.

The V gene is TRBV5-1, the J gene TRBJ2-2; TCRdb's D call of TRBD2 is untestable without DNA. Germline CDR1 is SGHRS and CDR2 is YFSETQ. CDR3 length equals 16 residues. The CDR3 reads CASSRTSGPNTGELFF.

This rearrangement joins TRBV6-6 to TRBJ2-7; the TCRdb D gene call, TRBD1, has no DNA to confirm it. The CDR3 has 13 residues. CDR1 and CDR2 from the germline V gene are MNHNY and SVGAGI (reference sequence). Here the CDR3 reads CASSYGGSYEQYF.

The chain's CDR3 is CASVPNGNYGYTF. The V gene is TRBV6-2 or TRBV6-3, the J gene TRBJ1-2. Per the germline V gene, CDR1 is MNHEY and CDR2 is SVGEGT. The CDR3 length is 13 residues.

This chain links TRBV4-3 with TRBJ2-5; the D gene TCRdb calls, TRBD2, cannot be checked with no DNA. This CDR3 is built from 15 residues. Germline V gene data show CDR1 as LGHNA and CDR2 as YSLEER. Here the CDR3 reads CASSPSGSRSETQYF.

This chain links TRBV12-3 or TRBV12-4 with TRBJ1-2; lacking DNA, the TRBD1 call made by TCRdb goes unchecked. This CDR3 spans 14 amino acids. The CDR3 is CASSRDSRNYGYTF.

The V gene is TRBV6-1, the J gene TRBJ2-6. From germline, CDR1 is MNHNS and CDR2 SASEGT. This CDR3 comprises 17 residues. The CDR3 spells CATHVGRRPAGANVLTF.